The next 21 T cell receptor beta chains were all read from a single sample in a study of regulatory T cells in long-lasting Graves disease. Time point in this sample: newly diagnosed GD, antithyroid drugs for less than 3 months. From PBMCs, RNA was extracted and then used to make the TCR library. According to the study, TCR beta libraries were built with iRepertoire HTBI primers and CDR3-region Arm-PCR. TCRdb processed the multiplex PCR reads anew with MiXCR; each CDR3 protein has one entry. This table has 450,000 to 500,000 distinct CDR3 sequences, around 15% appearing once. This sample also appeared in a second study, on T cells in Graves' hyperthyroidism and ophthalmopathy.

This specimen was peripheral blood mononuclear cells (PBMCs), taken at new diagnosis, from a patient treated with antithyroid drugs. All receptors come from a man in his forties with Graves disease.

The J gene is TRBJ2-3, the V gene TRBV5-1; 10 bases align to TRBD1. The V segment lost 4 bases and the J segment 5 bases; nucleotides outside the gene matches: 10. The CDR3 covers 16 residues. Germline V lookup: CDR1 SGHRS, CDR2 YFSETQ. The CDR3 region is CASSQTSRDRGDTQYF. In DNA, the CDR3 is TGCGCCAGCAGCCAAACGTCCCGGGACAGGGGAGATACGCAGTATTTT.

The V call is TRBV14, the J call TRBJ2-2; 7 nucleotides agree with TRBD2. The CDR3 extends over 17 amino acids. After removal of 0 bases from V and 0 bases from J, the junction contained 4 bases not matched to a gene. The germline V gene encodes CDR1 SGHDN and CDR2 FVKESK. Here the CDR3 DNA reads TGTGCCAGCAGCCAAGATCTCGCGGGAGCGAACACCGGGGAGCTGTTTTTT. Its translation: CASSQDLAGANTGELFF.

This clonotype turned up a few times. This chain connects TRBV7-9 to TRBJ2-3; TRBD2 might be the D (6 bases). Trimming removed 3 bases at V and 5 bases at J, with 18 bases between. Germline V gives CDR1 SEHNR, CDR2 FQNEAQ (reference sequence). The CDR3 spans 16 residues. The CDR3 bases are TGTGCCAGCAGCTTGGTTGACGGCGGGACCAGAGATACGCAGTATTTT. It is translated as CASSLVDGGTRDTQYF.

This clonotype was observed many times. In DNA, the CDR3 is TGTGCCAGCACTCCAAATGGGGGCCGGACCAACTATGGCTACACCTTC. Encoded protein: CASTPNGGRTNYGYTF. The V and J genes are TRBV2 and TRBJ1-2, with D perhaps TRBD1 (6 bases). The V end lost 7 bases, the J end lost 2 bases, and 20 bases lay between the germline ends. The CDR3 is made up of 16 amino acids. Germline V gene sequence: CDR1 SNHLY, CDR2 FYNNEI. The whole variable domain, remainder taken from reference TRBV2 and TRBJ1-2, is EPEVTQTPSHQVTQMGQEVILRCVPISNHLYFYWYRQILGQKVEFLVSFYNNEISEKSEIFDDQFSVERPDGSNFTLKIRSTKLEDSAMYFCASTPNGGRTNYGYTFGSGTRLTVV.

This clonotype was recorded many times. The chain combines TRBV3-1 with TRBJ2-5, with 10 bases identical to TRBD2. The CDR3 loop spans 15 amino acids. The ends lost 2 bases at V and 1 base at J; junction bases unmatched: 1. The germline V gene encodes CDR1 LGHDT and CDR2 YNNKEL (reference sequence). Here the CDR3 DNA reads TGTGCCAGCAGCCAACGGACTAGCGGCCAAGAGACCCAGTACTTC. It translates to CASSQRTSGQETQYF.

This chain joins TRBV13 and TRBJ1-4; tentative D call: TRBD1 (6 bases). CDR1 and CDR2 (germline): PRHDT, FYEKMQ (reference sequence). CDR3 length: 14 residues. V lost 5 bases to trimming and J lost 8 bases, with 15 bases between them. CDR3 sequence (DNA): TGTGCCAGCAGCCAAGGGGGGCGCGTGGAAAAACTGTTTTTT. Residues: CASSQGGRVEKLFF.

This clonotype was recorded at least ten times. This sequence joins TRBV15 and TRBJ2-3; 8 bases fit TRBD1. Looked up from germline, CDR1 is LNHNV and CDR2 is YYDKDF (reference sequence). The ends lost 5 bases at V and 0 bases at J; junction bases unmatched: 4. The CDR3 is 15 residues long. The CDR3 sequence: CATSWRDRSTDTQYF. Written as DNA, the CDR3 is TGTGCCACCAGCTGGCGGGACAGGAGCACAGATACGCAGTATTTT.

The table lists this clonotype with many counts. The gene calls are TRBV12-3 or TRBV12-4 and TRBJ1-1; no reliable D call. Deletions cut 2 bases from V and 5 bases from J, with 12 bases between. CDR3 length: 14 residues. DNA for the CDR3: TGTGCCAGCAGTTTAAAGGTTGGATGGACTGAAGCTTTCTTT. Its translation is CASSLKVGWTEAFF.

This clonotype came up a few times. This chain uses TRBV5-1 with TRBJ1-1, with 9 bases fitting TRBD1. The CDR3 length is 15 residues. CDR1 is SGHRS, CDR2 YFSETQ, per germline. V trimming: 4 bases; J trimming: 0 bases; junction bases outside the gene matches: 4. CDR3 in amino acids: CASSKNRGLNTEAFF. DNA of the CDR3: TGCGCCAGCAGCAAAAACAGGGGGCTGAACACTGAAGCTTTCTTT.

The chain combines TRBV18 with TRBJ2-1; 11 nucleotides align to TRBD1. The trim removed 0 bases at V and 7 bases at J, leaving 5 bases unmatched. Germline V gives CDR1 KGHSH, CDR2 LQKENI. The CDR3 runs 16 residues. DNA for the CDR3: TGTGCCAGCTCACCACCGGGACAGGGGGTGTGGAATGAGCAGTTCTTC. Protein sequence: CASSPPGQGVWNEQFF.

This clonotype turned up a few times. This sequence joins TRBV6-9 and TRBJ2-2; 7 bases align to TRBD1. Germline lookup yields CDR1 MNHGY and CDR2 SVAAGI. The CDR3 is 15 amino acids. With 3 bases clipped from V and 5 bases from J, the junction kept 6 bases outside the gene matches. CDR3: CASSYQGVGTGELFF. DNA for the CDR3: TGTGCCAGCAGTTACCAGGGGGTCGGTACCGGGGAGCTGTTTTTT.

This clonotype was recorded many times. The CDR3, as DNA: TGTGCCAGCAGAAGGGGACTAGCGGGAGTCAATGAGCAGTTCTTC. It encodes CASRRGLAGVNEQFF. V is TRBV12-3 or TRBV12-4 and J is TRBJ2-1; 14 nucleotides agree with TRBD2. With V trimmed by 6 bases and J by 6 bases, 4 bases remained unmatched. The CDR3 has 15 residues.

This clonotype occurred many times. The V call is TRBV24-1, the J call TRBJ2-1, with a weak D call TRBD1 (6 bases). V was cut by 3 bases and J by 5 bases, with 7 bases left in between. The CDR3 is 13 amino acids. Germline V gene sequence: CDR1 KGHDR, CDR2 SFDVKD. Here the CDR3 reads CATSDGQNNEQFF. DNA for the CDR3: TGTGCCACCAGTGATGGACAGAACAATGAGCAGTTCTTC.

V gene TRBV28 combines with J gene TRBJ2-3; 7 positions match TRBD2. This CDR3 region has 16 residues. The V gene's germline CDR1 is MDHEN and CDR2 SYDVKM. Trimming removed 6 bases from V and 6 bases from J; junction bases left unmatched: 15. Here the CDR3 reads CASSPPGRRGSDTQYF. In DNA form, the CDR3 reads TGTGCCAGCAGCCCCCCAGGGAGGCGCGGGAGCGATACGCAGTATTTT.

The chain uses TRBV6-1 and TRBJ2-2; a possible D gene is TRBD1 (6 bases). This CDR3 comprises 16 residues. Germline V gene lookup returns CDR1 MNHNS and CDR2 SASEGT. V was pared by 6 bases and J by 0 bases, with 14 bases between. The CDR3 DNA reads as TGTGCCAGCAGACGAAGACAGGCCGCGAACACCGGGGAGCTGTTTTTT. It codes for CASRRRQAANTGELFF.

The V call is TRBV24-1, the J call TRBJ2-3; 7 bases align to TRBD2. Germline CDR1 KGHDR, CDR2 SFDVKD. V shed 1 base and J 1 base; nucleotides not matched to a gene: 4. The CDR3 has 16 amino acids. In DNA, the CDR3 is TGTGCCACCAGTGATTTACGCCTAGCGGGCACAGATACGCAGTATTTT. Residues: CATSDLRLAGTDTQYF.

Comment on this clonotype: Possible read error: a much larger clone is one base away. The gene calls are TRBV12-3 or TRBV12-4 and TRBJ1-1; D remains ambiguous. V dropped 3 bases and J dropped 7 bases, with 15 bases sitting between them. This CDR3 is built from 14 residues. CDR3 in amino acids: CASSFRARRLEAFF. The CDR3, as DNA: TGTGCCAGCAGTTTTCGCGCCAGACGGCTTGAAGCTTTCTTT.

This clonotype was detected only a few times. This chain links TRBV29-1 with TRBJ1-1; D may be TRBD1 (5 bases). Germline loops: CDR1 SQVTM, CDR2 ANQGSEA. CDR3 length: 13 amino acids. V dropped 6 bases and J dropped 5 bases, with 16 bases sitting between them. The CDR3 sequence: CSVRTGAGTEAFF. In DNA, the CDR3 is TGCAGCGTCCGCACCGGGGCGGGAACTGAAGCTTTCTTT.

The sample holds many counts of this clonotype. The rearrangement links TRBV20-1 to TRBJ2-5; D is perhaps TRBD1 or TRBD2 (5 bases each). CDR3 length: 12 amino acids. V gave up 5 bases and J gave up 5 bases, with 12 bases separating them. CDR1 and CDR2 from the germline V gene are DFQATT and SNEGSKA (reference sequence). CDR3 sequence reads: CSASTGTETQYF. CDR3 DNA: TGCAGTGCTTCAACCGGGACGGAGACCCAGTACTTC.

This clonotype appeared many times. The rearrangement links TRBV5-6 to TRBJ2-5; no clear D gene. Between the trimmed V and J ends, which lost 0 bases and 5 bases, there was a span of 11 bases. This CDR3 comprises 14 residues. Germline assignment: CDR1 SGHDT and CDR2 YYEEEE. CDR3 sequence reads: CASSLGVRVETQYF. In DNA form, the CDR3 reads TGTGCCAGCAGCTTGGGTGTCCGGGTGGAGACCCAGTACTTC.

The chain is built from TRBV11-3 and TRBJ2-5; 9 bases map to TRBD2. Looked up from germline, CDR1 is SGHNT and CDR2 is YENEEA. Trimming removed 7 bases from V and 5 bases from J; junction bases left unmatched: 14. The CDR3 is 16 residues long. CDR3 loop: CASTERGGRARETQYF. Here the CDR3 DNA reads TGTGCCAGCACCGAGAGGGGCGGGAGGGCCCGTGAGACCCAGTACTTC.